The clone carrying this T cell receptor gamma chain was seen more than once but under ten times. This entry comes from a study of gamma-delta chains in newborns, infants, children. Study-wide background: Polyclonal expansion of innate γδ T cells after birth follows microbial exposure.

TCRdb made new clone calls on the reads using CATT. The sample has about 1,300 gamma-chain clones, 55% to 75% seen once; the top ten hold roughly 30%. The CDR3 is 14 amino acids. Germline trimming cut 2 bases from V and 0 bases from J; bases unmatched to any gene: 0. Germline CDR1 and CDR2: GITISATS and ISYDGTV (reference sequence). The specimen sequenced was blood. This sequence originates from a child who was a newborn, infant or young child, either healthy, febrile or measles-vaccinated (not recorded which). V gene TRGV9 combines with J gene TRGJP1. TCRdb carries no J gene annotation; the J gene was assigned here by matching the DNA with germline. The CDR3 loop is CALWEDTTGWFKIF. The CDR3 DNA reads as TGTGCCTTGTGGGAGGATACCACTGGTTGGTTCAAGATATTT.